The clone carrying this T cell receptor (beta chain) was counted once. The source of the sample is a study of blood T cell repertoires in COVID-19. Generated by immunoSEQ multiplex PCR, the TCRdb table keeps only in-frame clones and is missing some. The profile covers more than 150,000 clones, with roughly three quarters appearing a single time and approximately 15% taken by the ten largest. Germline CDR1 is SGDLS and CDR2 is YYNGEE. The CDR3 totals 14 residues. V was cut by 0 bases and J by 1 base, with 6 bases left in between. Enrollees, about 18 to 89 years old, lived in approximately 25 US areas. Each participant's cohort was designated according to participant-reported clinical history.

Sequenced: PBMCs or T cells enriched from blood (not recorded which). This TCR was recovered from a man aged 60 to 75 who had been exposed to COVID-19. The chain links TRBV9 to TRBJ2-3; no firm D call. The CDR3 here is CASSVEARTDTQYF. For the CDR3, the DNA is TGTGCCAGCAGCGTAGAAGCGCGCACAGATACGCAGTATTTT. The whole variable domain, filled in from reference TRBV9 and TRBJ2-3, reads DSGVTQTPKHLITATGQRVTLRCSPRSGDLSVYWYQQSLDQGLQFLIQYYNGEERAKGNILERFSAQQFPDLHSELNLSSLELGDSALYFCASSVEARTDTQYFGPGTRLTVL.